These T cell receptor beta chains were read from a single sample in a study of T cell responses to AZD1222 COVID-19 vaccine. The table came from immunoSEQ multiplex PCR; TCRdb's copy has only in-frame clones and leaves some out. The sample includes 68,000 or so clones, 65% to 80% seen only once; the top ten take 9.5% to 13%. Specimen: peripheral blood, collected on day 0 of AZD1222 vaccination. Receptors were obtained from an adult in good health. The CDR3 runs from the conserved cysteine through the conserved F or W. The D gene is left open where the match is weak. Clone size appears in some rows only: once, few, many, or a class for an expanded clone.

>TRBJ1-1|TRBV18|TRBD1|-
CASSRGQGNTEAFF
TGTGCCAGCTCACGAGGACAGGGGAACACTGAAGCTTTCTTT
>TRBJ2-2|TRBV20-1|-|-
CSVDQELFF
TGCAGTGTGGACCAAGAGCTGTTTTTT
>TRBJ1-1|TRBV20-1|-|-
CSSRENTEAFF
TGCAGTAGCCGGGAGAACACTGAAGCTTTCTTT
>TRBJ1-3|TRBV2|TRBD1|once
CASSLTGAPMSSGNTIYF
TGTGCCAGCTCCTTGACAGGGGCCCCGATGAGCTCTGGAAACACCATATATTTT
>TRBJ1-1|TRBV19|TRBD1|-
CASVPGQGLMNTEAFF
TGTGCCAGCGTCCCGGGACAGGGGTTGATGAACACTGAAGCTTTCTTT
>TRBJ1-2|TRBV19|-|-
CASSIAVQGHYGYTF
TGTGCCAGTAGTATAGCCGTGCAGGGGCATTATGGCTACACCTTC
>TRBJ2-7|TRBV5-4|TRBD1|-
CASSFGDRRYEQYF
TGTGCCAGCAGCTTTGGGGACAGAAGATACGAGCAGTACTTC
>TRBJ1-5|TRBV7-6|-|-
CASSLGPSNQPQHF
TGTGCCAGCAGCTTAGGACCTAGCAATCAGCCCCAGCATTTT
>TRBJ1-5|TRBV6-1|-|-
CASSDGIYRNQPQHF
TGTGCCAGCAGTGACGGGATTTATCGGAATCAGCCCCAGCATTTT
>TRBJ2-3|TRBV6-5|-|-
CASSYRDLTDTQYF
TGTGCCAGCAGTTACCGGGACCTAACAGATACGCAGTATTTT
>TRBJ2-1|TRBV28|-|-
CASSPARTTSYNEQFF
TGTGCCAGCAGCCCAGCCCGGACTACGTCCTACAATGAGCAGTTCTTC
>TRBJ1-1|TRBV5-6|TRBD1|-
CASSPGQGVTEAFF
TGTGCCAGCAGCCCGGGACAGGGGGTGACTGAAGCTTTCTTT
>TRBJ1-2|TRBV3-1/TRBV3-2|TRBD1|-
CASSQAPTGRGYTF
TGTGCCAGCAGCCAAGCCCCGACAGGGCGCGGCTACACCTTC
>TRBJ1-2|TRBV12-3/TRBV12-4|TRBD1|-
CASRYGQGYGYTF
TGTGCCAGCAGATATGGACAGGGATATGGCTACACCTTC
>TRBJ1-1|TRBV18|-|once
CASSPSENTGLEAFF
TGTGCCAGCTCACCCAGCGAAAATACAGGATTGGAAGCTTTCTTT
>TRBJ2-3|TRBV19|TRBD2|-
CASAQGTSYDTQYF
TGTGCCAGTGCTCAAGGGACTAGTTATGATACGCAGTATTTT
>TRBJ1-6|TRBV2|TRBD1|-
CASSEVLQGAVISPLHF
TGTGCCAGCAGTGAAGTTTTACAGGGGGCGGTCATCTCACCCCTCCACTTT
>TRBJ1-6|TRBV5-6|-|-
CASSSGVYNSPLHF
TGTGCCAGCAGCTCCGGGGTATATAATTCACCCCTCCACTTT